This T cell receptor (beta chain) was profiled in a study of Graves' ophthalmopathy and Graves' hyperthyroidism. The CDR3 contains 12 residues. The germline V gene has CDR1 GTSNPN and CDR2 SVGIG (reference sequence). Clinical symptoms and serum thyroxine were used for diagnosis; TRAb, thyroid ultrasound and orbital computed tomography were also relied on. Note on this clonotype: A read error may produce the germline difference seen at one junction end.

As the template, RNA transcripts were used to amplify TCR beta CDR3 regions. First-round RT-PCR used HTBI primers; second-round multiplex PCR followed. Each CDR3 protein gets one entry after TCRdb re-called the multiplex PCR reads with MiXCR. The sample yields tens of thousands of distinct CDR3 sequences, approximately 50% seen once. The TCR comes from an adult woman with stable Graves' hyperthyroidism. The rearrangement joins TRBV30 to TRBJ2-5, with D perhaps being TRBD1 or TRBD2 (6 bases each). The specimen sequenced was peripheral blood. Here the CDR3 DNA reads TGTTCCTGTGAAGAAGGAGGGGGGACCCAGTACTTC. Protein: CSCEEGGGTQYF.